These 7 T cell receptor beta chains originate from one sample sequenced in a study of blood T cell repertoires in COVID-19. Assay used: immunoSEQ multiplex PCR; TCRdb lists only in-frame clones, some missing. The sample lists 300,000 to 350,000 clones, 75% to 90% seen once, with less than 2.5% in the top ten. Sequenced material: PBMCs or T cells enriched from blood (not recorded which). Receptors were obtained from a man aged 30-40 years who had recovered from COVID-19.

This rearrangement joins TRBV9 to TRBJ2-1; 9 bases align to TRBD1. There are 14 residues in the CDR3. The junction had 7 bases not matched to a gene; V was cut back by 3 bases and J by 9 bases. Germline V CDR1 and CDR2: SGDLS, YYNGEE. This CDR3 is CASSEQGARGEQFF. CDR3 nucleotide sequence: TGTGCCAGCAGCGAACAGGGGGCGAGGGGTGAGCAGTTCTTC.

The rearrangement joins TRBV6-5 to TRBJ1-2, with 8 positions matching TRBD1. Germline CDR1 is MNHEY and CDR2 is SVGAGI. There are 13 residues in the CDR3. With V trimmed by 6 bases and J by 5 bases, 5 bases remained unmatched. The CDR3 here is CASRWTGPYGYTF. For the CDR3, the DNA is TGTGCCAGCAGGTGGACAGGGCCGTATGGCTACACCTTC.

The chain uses TRBV6-6 and TRBJ1-3; D may be TRBD1 (6 bases). The CDR3 sequence is 15 residues long. The V end lost 7 bases, the J end lost 4 bases, and 17 bases lay between the germline ends. Germline CDR1 MNHNY, CDR2 SVGAGI (reference sequence). CDR3 loop: CASTHLGTGGNTIYF. The DNA for the CDR3 is TGTGCCAGCACCCACCTCGGCACAGGGGGAAACACCATATATTTT.

This chain uses TRBV30 with TRBJ2-5; a possible D gene is TRBD1 (6 bases). The V end lost 0 bases, the J end lost 5 bases, and 16 bases lay between the germline ends. The CDR3 loop spans 15 amino acids. Germline CDR1 GTSNPN, CDR2 SVGIG (reference sequence). CDR3 nucleotides: TGTGCCTGGAGTGTAAAGGCCAGGGGACACGAGACCCAGTACTTC. It translates to CAWSVKARGHETQYF.

This clone was counted once. V and J are TRBV5-1 and TRBJ1-2; 9 nucleotides match TRBD1. CDR3 length: 15 residues. V lost 3 bases to trimming and J lost 4 bases; unmatched junction nucleotides: 7. Germline CDR1 is SGHRS and CDR2 is YFSETQ. In nucleotides, the CDR3 is TGCGCCAGCAGCTCCAAGGTGACAGGGGGCTATGGCTACACCTTC. Protein: CASSSKVTGGYGYTF.

The CDR3 is CASSPRRGGAGEQFF. CDR3 DNA: TGTGCCAGTAGTCCCCGGAGGGGGGGGGCAGGTGAGCAGTTCTTC. J is TRBJ2-1 and V is TRBV19; weak D call: TRBD2 (7 bases). The CDR3 length is 15 residues. V was trimmed by 5 bases and J by 9 bases, leaving 20 bases between them. Germline V gene lookup returns CDR1 LNHDA and CDR2 SQIVND (reference sequence).

This chain links TRBV29-1 with TRBJ2-3; TRBD2 is a possible D gene (6 bases). The V and J ends lost 7 bases and 4 bases respectively, with 12 bases between them. Germline values: CDR1 SQVTM, CDR2 ANQGSEA. The CDR3 consists of 12 residues. CDR3 bases: TGCAGCGCCATGTGGGGGGCAGATACGCAGTATTTT. Its translation: CSAMWGADTQYF.